A selection of T cell receptor beta chains follows, all from one sample in a study of shared clonotypes between healthy human individuals. TCRdb's copy holds only in-frame clones and misses some; the assay was immunoSEQ multiplex PCR. The table lists a few million clones, around nine tenths of them singletons. Material: naive CD4+ T cells sorted from blood. The receptor source for this set is a young man in good health. The CDR3 runs from the conserved cysteine through the conserved F or W. A D gene is named only where the DNA matches it firmly. The size of a clone is reported for some rows only, either as once, few or many, or as a class for expanded clones.

clone size	V gene	D gene	J gene	CDR3 length	CDR3 DNA	CDR3 protein
.	TRBV4-3	TRBD1	TRBJ1-4	18	TGCGCCAGCAGCCAAGATTGGGAAACGGGACAGGGAAATGAAAAACTGTTTTTT	CASSQDWETGQGNEKLFF
.	TRBV5-1	TRBD2	TRBJ2-3	14	TGCGCCAGCAGCTTGGTGGCGGGGGCAGATACGCAGTATTTT	CASSLVAGADTQYF
once	TRBV5-1	TRBD1	TRBJ1-5	14	TGCGCCAGCAGCCTCGGGACAGTCAACCAGCCCCAGCATTTT	CASSLGTVNQPQHF
.	TRBV7-9	.	TRBJ2-1	13	TGTGCCAGCAGCTTGAGTGCTAAAAATGAGCAGTTCTTC	CASSLSAKNEQFF
.	TRBV21-1	.	TRBJ2-7	15	TGTGCCAGCAGCAAAGCGCTGGAGGGGGACTACGAGCAGTACTTC	CASSKALEGDYEQYF
.	TRBV30	.	TRBJ1-6	15	TGTGCCTGGAGCTCTTCAGGGACCTATAATTCACCCCTCCACTTT	CAWSSSGTYNSPLHF
.	TRBV15	TRBD1	TRBJ2-5	14	TGTGCCACCAGCAGATGGACAGGGGGAGAGACCCAGTACTTC	CATSRWTGGETQYF
.	TRBV27	.	TRBJ1-2	15	TGTGCCAGCAGTTTAGTAGGTCTAGGGGCGCTTGGCTACACCTTC	CASSLVGLGALGYTF
.	TRBV6-5	TRBD1	TRBJ1-2	13	TGTGCCAGCGTAGCAGGGGGCGGTGGTGGCTACACCTTC	CASVAGGGGGYTF
.	TRBV10-3	.	TRBJ2-4	15	TGTGCCATCAGTGACAGGGGATTTACCAAAAACATTCAGTACTTC	CAISDRGFTKNIQYF
.	TRBV28	TRBD1	TRBJ2-7	15	TGTGCCAGCAGTATGGTTGGACAGGGCACCTACGAGCAGTACTTC	CASSMVGQGTYEQYF
.	TRBV10-3	.	TRBJ1-1	11	TGTGCCGCAGCCCGGGGTCCTGAAGCTTTCTTT	CAAARGPEAFF
.	TRBV27	.	TRBJ1-1	13	TGTGCCAGCAAAGGTGATGTGAACACTGAAGCTTTCTTT	CASKGDVNTEAFF
.	TRBV11-2	.	TRBJ1-1	14	TGTGCCAGCAGCCCGGTCGCTCGGAGCACTGAAGCTTTCTTT	CASSPVARSTEAFF
.	TRBV6-1	TRBD1	TRBJ1-1	15	TGTGCCAGCAGGCCGGGACAGGGGGCGTGGACTGAAGCTTTCTTT	CASRPGQGAWTEAFF
.	TRBV7-9	.	TRBJ2-3	14	TGTGCCAGCAACACAGGGAGTGGAACAGATACGCAGTATTTT	CASNTGSGTDTQYF
.	TRBV5-1	TRBD2	TRBJ2-5	17	TGCGCCAGCAGCTTGGGCACTAGCGGGCCCCTCCCTGTCGCCCAGTACTTC	CASSLGTSGPLPVAQYF
once	TRBV5-1	TRBD1	TRBJ2-1	15	TGCGCCAGCAGCCATGGACAGGGGTGGTACAATGAGCAGTTCTTC	CASSHGQGWYNEQFF
few	TRBV30	TRBD1	TRBJ1-3	18	TGTGCCTGGGTTCCGGGACAGGGGGCACTCCTTTCTGGAAACACCATATATTTT	CAWVPGQGALLSGNTIYF
.	TRBV6-4	.	TRBJ2-7	13	TGTGCCAGCAGTGAGCGACAGGCCTACGAGCAGTACTTC	CASSERQAYEQYF
.	TRBV4-2	.	TRBJ2-5	16	TGTGCCAGCAGCCAAGGGGGGGGCCGAAGTAAAGAGACCCAGTACTTC	CASSQGGGRSKETQYF
.	TRBV30	.	TRBJ2-7	15	TGTGCCTGGAGTGCGCGGACAGTCCGTTGGGACGAGCAGTACTTC	CAWSARTVRWDEQYF
.	TRBV18	.	TRBJ1-1	17	TGTGCCAGCTCACTTCGACAGGAGCTCCTGATGAACACTGAAGCTTTCTTT	CASSLRQELLMNTEAFF
.	TRBV7-2	.	TRBJ1-1	14	TGTGCCAGCAGCCTTGTGGGGGACTACACTGAAGCTTTCTTT	CASSLVGDYTEAFF
.	TRBV18	.	TRBJ1-2	14	TGTGCCAGCTCACCTACACCCGGGGACTATGGCTACACCTTC	CASSPTPGDYGYTF
.	TRBV6-5	TRBD1	TRBJ1-2	15	TGTGCCAGCAGCCCCCGAGACAGGGGGCCCGTTGGTGACACCTTC	CASSPRDRGPVGDTF
.	TRBV7-9	.	TRBJ2-3	15	TGTGCCAGCTCTCCATGGGACATAGCGACAGATACGCAGTATTTT	CASSPWDIATDTQYF
.	TRBV25-1	TRBD2	TRBJ2-1	15	TGTGCCAGCAGTAACCCAGCGGGAGTTCAAAATGAGCAGTTCTTC	CASSNPAGVQNEQFF